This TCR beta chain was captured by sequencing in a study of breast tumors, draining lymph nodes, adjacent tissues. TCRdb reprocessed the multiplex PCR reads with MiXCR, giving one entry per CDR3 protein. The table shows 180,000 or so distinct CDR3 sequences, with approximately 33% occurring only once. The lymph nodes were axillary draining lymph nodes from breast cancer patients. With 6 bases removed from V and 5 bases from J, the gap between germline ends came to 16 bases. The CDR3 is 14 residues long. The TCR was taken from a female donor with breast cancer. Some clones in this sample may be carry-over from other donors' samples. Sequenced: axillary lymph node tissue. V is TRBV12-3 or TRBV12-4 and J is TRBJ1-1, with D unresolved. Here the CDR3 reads CASSSDNTGTEAFF. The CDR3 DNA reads TGTGCCAGCAGCTCAGACAACACGGGGACTGAAGCTTTCTTT.